The 32 T cell receptor beta chains reported below all come from one sample, sequenced in a study of CD8+ T cells in alopecia areata. Investigators isolated RNA and reverse transcribed it into cDNA to act as the sequencing template. Libraries were prepared by immunoSEQ multiplex PCR; TCRdb keeps only in-frame clonotypes and omits some of them. Counted here are a few hundred thousand clones, approximately 60% occurring once; the ten biggest clones make up about 0.93%. The sample's treatment: oral pan-JAK inhibitor, 5-10 mg twice daily. The sample was CD4+ T cells sorted from blood, taken around week 54, from a patient treated with tofacitinib. The receptors come from a human donor with alopecia areata.

A word on this clone: Germline is not matched at one junction end, which may reflect a read error. The J gene is TRBJ2-7, the V gene TRBV29-1; 8 bases match TRBD1. This CDR3 region has 11 residues. Germline V gives CDR1 SQVTM, CDR2 ANQGSEA. CDR3 nucleotide sequence: TGCAGCGTTGAATCGGGGACAGGACACCACTTC. Translation gives CSVESGTGHHF.

The chain joins TRBV10-3 to TRBJ1-1; maybe TRBD1 (6 bases). This CDR3 has 15 amino acids. Germline-derived CDR1 and CDR2 are ENHRY and SYGVKD. The V end lost 0 bases, the J end lost 3 bases, and 11 bases lay between the germline ends. The CDR3 DNA follows: TGTGCCATCAGTGAGTCGCAGGGGCGGGACACTGAAGCTTTCTTT. This sequence encodes CAISESQGRDTEAFF.

The chain carries TRBV7-2 and TRBJ2-5, with D perhaps being TRBD1 or TRBD2 (5 bases each). This CDR3 is built from 13 residues. Germline CDR1 SGHTA, CDR2 FQGNSA. V gave up 5 bases and J gave up 7 bases, with 14 bases separating them. CDR3 in amino acids: CASSPQGPGTQYF. CDR3 DNA sequence: TGTGCCAGCAGCCCCCAGGGACCCGGGACCCAGTACTTC.

This clone is a singleton in its sample. This chain joins TRBV27 and TRBJ1-6; possibly TRBD1 for D (5 bases). V was clipped by 3 bases and J by 6 bases, with 9 bases between them. The CDR3 is 14 amino acids. Germline CDR1 MNHEY, CDR2 SMNVEV (reference sequence). Here the CDR3 DNA reads TGTGCCAGCAGTTTTGGGACGATTAATTCACCCCTCCACTTT. Protein product: CASSFGTINSPLHF.

The CDR3 bases are TGTGCCAGCACCGACTCCGCGCGAGCTAATTCACCCCTCCACTTT. Protein sequence: CASTDSARANSPLHF. This chain links TRBV9 with TRBJ1-6; no firm D call. The CDR3 consists of 15 residues. CDR1 SGDLS and CDR2 YYNGEE come from the germline V gene. With 6 bases removed from V and 6 bases from J, the gap between germline ends came to 16 bases.

The DNA of the CDR3 is TGTGCCAGCTCACCACTACGTGGGTCGGAGACCCAGTACTTC. It specifies CASSPLRGSETQYF. The gene calls are TRBV18 and TRBJ2-5; D not resolved. V gave up 1 base and J gave up 5 bases, with 11 bases separating them. Germline CDR1 KGHSH, CDR2 LQKENI. This CDR3 contains 14 residues.

This chain connects TRBV25-1 to TRBJ1-3, with D unclear. V was clipped by 1 base and J by 3 bases, with 13 bases between them. The CDR3 has 16 amino acids. CDR1 is MGHDK, CDR2 SYGVNS, per germline. CDR3 residues: CASSEFDLPRGNTIYF. The CDR3 nucleotides read TGTGCCAGCAGTGAATTTGACCTCCCCCGTGGAAACACCATATATTTT.

This clone was seen a handful of times. This rearrangement joins TRBV7-2 to TRBJ2-5; D gene ambiguous. Germline lookup yields CDR1 SGHTA and CDR2 FQGNSA. The V end was cut by 5 bases, the J end by 4 bases, with 17 bases between. This CDR3 region has 15 residues. CDR3 sequence reads: CASSQTSRSRETQYF. CDR3 DNA: TGTGCCAGCAGCCAGACGAGCAGGAGTAGAGAGACCCAGTACTTC.

V is TRBV30 and J is TRBJ1-2, with D tentatively TRBD1 (5 bases). V lost 4 bases to trimming and J lost 4 bases, with 16 bases between them. CDR3 length equals 14 residues. CDR1 and CDR2 (germline): GTSNPN, SVGIG (reference sequence). The CDR3 DNA reads TGTGCCTGGATTTCCGAAGGGACCACCTATGGCTACACCTTC. Amino acids: CAWISEGTTYGYTF.

The chain is built from TRBV29-1 and TRBJ1-1, with a weak D call TRBD1 (5 bases). The V gene lost 7 bases and the J gene lost 4 bases, with 13 bases spanning the gap. Germline V lookup: CDR1 SQVTM, CDR2 ANQGSEA. The CDR3 loop spans 12 amino acids. The CDR3 DNA follows: TGCAGCGGGGACCGGGGCCCCACTGAAGCTTTCTTT. Its translation: CSGDRGPTEAFF.

The chain's CDR3 is CSVAGFEGNTIYF. As DNA, the CDR3 is TGCAGCGTTGCGGGTTTTGAGGGAAACACCATATATTTT. The genes are TRBV29-1 and TRBJ1-3; no clear D gene. Germline-derived CDR1 and CDR2 are SQVTM and ANQGSEA. The CDR3 loop spans 13 amino acids. V was shortened by 4 bases and J by 4 bases, with 11 bases between the two germline ends.

The V and J genes are TRBV10-3 and TRBJ1-2; D call uncertain. Looked up from germline, CDR1 is ENHRY and CDR2 is SYGVKD. The CDR3 has 13 amino acids. V was clipped by 3 bases and J by 4 bases, with 9 bases between them. CDR3 coding DNA: TGTGCCATCAGTGATACATTCCTCTATGGCTACACCTTC. This translates into CAISDTFLYGYTF.

This chain joins TRBV30 and TRBJ2-2; tentatively, D is TRBD1 (6 bases). The CDR3 has 12 residues. Looked up from germline, CDR1 is GTSNPN and CDR2 is SVGIG (reference sequence). The CDR3 nucleotides are TGTGCGGCACAGGGAAACACCGGGGAGCTGTTTTTT. Protein: CAAQGNTGELFF.

This chain joins TRBV5-1 and TRBJ1-1; D might be TRBD1 (5 bases). The CDR3 has 14 amino acids. V lost 2 bases, J lost 4 bases, and 12 bases lay in between. CDR1 and CDR2 from the germline V gene are SGHRS and YFSETQ. The DNA for the CDR3 is TGCGCCAGCAGCTTACTGGGGGTAGGCACTGAAGCTTTCTTT. This encodes CASSLLGVGTEAFF.

This clone was seen once. The gene calls are TRBV27 and TRBJ1-5, with D unresolved. CDR1 is MNHEY and CDR2 is SMNVEV in the germline V gene (reference sequence). CDR3 length equals 14 residues. Between the trimmed V and J ends, which lost 6 bases and 4 bases, there was a span of 13 bases. The CDR3 reads CASRDGIGNQPQHF. DNA of the CDR3: TGTGCCAGCAGAGACGGGATTGGGAATCAGCCCCAGCATTTT.

J is TRBJ1-5 and V is TRBV6-6; 7 bases map to TRBD1. With 5 bases clipped from V and 9 bases from J, the junction kept 10 bases outside the gene matches. Germline CDR1 reads MNHNY; CDR2 reads SVGAGI (reference sequence). The CDR3 consists of 14 residues. The CDR3: CASSGDRENPPQHF. CDR3 sequence (DNA): TGTGCCAGCAGTGGCGACAGGGAAAACCCGCCCCAGCATTTT.

This clone was counted only a few times. The rearrangement links TRBV12-5 to TRBJ2-5; TRBD2 might be the D (5 bases). V shed 7 bases and J shed 2 bases, with 11 bases lying between them. Germline CDR1 and CDR2: LGHNT and FRNRAP. The CDR3 loop spans 13 amino acids. The CDR3 nucleotides are TGTGCTAGTGCCACGGAGGTGCAAGAGACCCAGTACTTC. It translates to CASATEVQETQYF.

CDR3: CASGPGHGETQYF. In DNA, the CDR3 is TGTGCTAGTGGTCCGGGACACGGAGAGACCCAGTACTTC. The chain joins TRBV12-5 to TRBJ2-5; tentative D call: TRBD1 (6 bases). V lost 5 bases and J 4 bases, leaving 11 bases between the germline ends. The CDR3 spans 13 residues. Germline loops: CDR1 LGHNT, CDR2 FRNRAP.

On this clone: Other nucleotide sequences in the sample specify the same CDR3. The chain combines TRBV30 with TRBJ2-7; possible D gene TRBD2, 5 bases. The CDR3 contains 14 residues. V was shortened by 1 base and J by 2 bases, with 12 bases between the two germline ends. CDR1 is GTSNPN, CDR2 SVGIG, per germline (reference sequence). The CDR3 reads CAWSGTGLTYEQYF. The CDR3 nucleotides are TGTGCCTGGAGTGGGACGGGATTAACCTACGAGCAGTACTTC.

The gene calls are TRBV6-5 and TRBJ2-6, with D possibly being TRBD2 (5 bases). Germline assignment: CDR1 MNHEY and CDR2 SVGAGI. The CDR3 runs to 15 residues. V lost 4 bases and J 0 bases, leaving 7 bases between the germline ends. CDR3 in DNA: TGTGCCAGCAGTTCGGGGAACTCTGGGGCCAACGTCCTGACTTTC. Translating gives CASSSGNSGANVLTF.

The CDR3 is CSVEEGWNTEAFF. Written as DNA, the CDR3 is TGCAGCGTTGAAGAGGGATGGAACACTGAAGCTTTCTTT. This chain joins TRBV29-1 and TRBJ1-1; D ambiguous. Germline lookup yields CDR1 SQVTM and CDR2 ANQGSEA. V dropped 0 bases and J dropped 1 base, with 6 bases sitting between them. CDR3 length equals 13 residues. The full variable domain, with the rest looked up from reference TRBV29-1 and TRBJ1-1, is SAVISQKPSRDICQRGTSLTIQCQVDSQVTMMFWYRQQPGQSLTLIATANQGSEATYESGFVIDKFPISRPNLTFSTLTVSNMSPEDSSIYLCSVEEGWNTEAFFGQGTRLTVV.

This clone has only a few counts. The chain carries TRBV4-1 and TRBJ1-1; D unresolved. This CDR3 is built from 15 residues. V was clipped by 4 bases and J by 3 bases, with 15 bases between them. Germline V gene sequence: CDR1 MGHRA, CDR2 YSYEKL. CDR3 residues: CASSPPWRSDTEAFF. The CDR3 DNA follows: TGCGCCAGCAGCCCTCCTTGGCGATCGGACACTGAAGCTTTCTTT.

The V call is TRBV7-2, the J call TRBJ2-6; D gene unclear. The CDR3 is made up of 16 amino acids. V was trimmed by 2 bases and J by 0 bases, leaving 8 bases between them. The V gene's germline CDR1 is SGHTA and CDR2 FQGNSA. The CDR3 region has the DNA TGTGCCAGCAGCTTATTTCGGTCCTCTGGGGCCAACGTCCTGACTTTC. Amino acids: CASSLFRSSGANVLTF. The whole variable domain, filled in from reference TRBV7-2 and TRBJ2-6, reads GAGVSQSPSNKVTEKGKDVELRCDPISGHTALYWYRQSLGQGLEFLIYFQGNSAPDKSGLPSDRFSAERTGGSVSTLTIQRTQQEDSAVYLCASSLFRSSGANVLTFGAGSRLTVL.

This clone was detected only a few times. The V gene is TRBV29-1, the J gene TRBJ2-7; D might be TRBD1 (5 bases). CDR3 length: 13 residues. V was shortened by 5 bases and J by 5 bases, with 16 bases between the two germline ends. Per the germline V gene, CDR1 is SQVTM and CDR2 is ANQGSEA. The CDR3 coding sequence is TGCAGCGTTCAACAGGTAGTTTCGGACGAGCAGTACTTC. Its protein is CSVQQVVSDEQYF.

The chain links TRBV14 to TRBJ2-3, with D unclear. This CDR3 comprises 12 residues. Germline V lookup: CDR1 SGHDN, CDR2 FVKESK. V lost 4 bases and J lost 4, with 6 bases in between. CDR3 bases: TGTGCCAGCAGCCCGTATCCAGATACGCAGTATTTT. This encodes CASSPYPDTQYF.

This clone has only a few counts. The chain joins TRBV29-1 to TRBJ1-2, with unresolved D. Trimming left V 3 bases short and J 6 bases short, with 17 bases between. The CDR3 spans 14 residues. Germline CDR1 reads SQVTM; CDR2 reads ANQGSEA. The CDR3 DNA reads as TGCAGCGTTGACGACTGGCGAAGAGATGATGGCTACACCTTC. Protein: CSVDDWRRDDGYTF.

This clone was seen just once. V gene TRBV5-1 combines with J gene TRBJ1-5; tentative D call: TRBD1 (6 bases). Trimming pared 2 bases from V and 6 bases from J, leaving 24 bases between. The CDR3 is made up of 18 amino acids. Germline V gene lookup returns CDR1 SGHRS and CDR2 YFSETQ. The CDR3 DNA sequence: TGCGCCAGCAGCTTAGGGCTGCCCGCCGGGGGGGCAGGTCAGCCCCAGCATTTT. The encoded protein is CASSLGLPAGGAGQPQHF.

This clone was seen only a few times. The gene calls are TRBV15 and TRBJ1-5; tentative D call: TRBD1 (6 bases). V lost 0 bases and J 0 bases, leaving 18 bases between the germline ends. CDR1 is LNHNV and CDR2 is YYDKDF in the germline V gene (reference sequence). The CDR3 sequence is 19 residues long. The CDR3 DNA follows: TGTGCCACCAGCAGAGATTCCCTGGACAGTGCTTATAGCAATCAGCCCCAGCATTTT. Amino acid sequence: CATSRDSLDSAYSNQPQHF.

V usage is TRBV7-9 and J usage is TRBJ1-1; D unclear. The V gene's germline CDR1 is SEHNR and CDR2 FQNEAQ (reference sequence). The CDR3 consists of 14 residues. V was pared by 1 base and J by 8 bases, with 14 bases between. The CDR3: CASSLVAYLPEAFF. In DNA form, the CDR3 reads TGTGCCAGCAGCTTAGTTGCTTACCTGCCAGAAGCTTTCTTT.

The chain has TRBV5-1 and TRBJ1-6; 9 nucleotides align to TRBD1. The V and J ends lost 4 bases and 7 bases, in that order; junction bases with no gene match: 6. Germline V gene data show CDR1 as SGHRS and CDR2 as YFSETQ. This CDR3 spans 15 amino acids. Here the CDR3 reads CASSLRQGENSPLHF. The DNA of the CDR3 is TGCGCCAGCAGCCTCAGACAGGGGGAAAATTCACCCCTCCACTTT.

This clone appeared a single time. The chain joins TRBV25-1 to TRBJ1-4; 7 bases align to TRBD1. After removal of 2 bases from V and 5 bases from J, the junction contained 5 bases not matched to a gene. This CDR3 contains 15 residues. CDR1 MGHDK and CDR2 SYGVNS come from the germline V gene. DNA for the CDR3: TGTGCCAGCAGTGAAGCGACAGGGCCCAATGAAAAACTGTTTTTT. This encodes CASSEATGPNEKLFF.

This clone appeared a single time. The chain couples TRBV29-1 to TRBJ1-1; no reliable D call. The CDR3 has 12 amino acids. Germline V gene sequence: CDR1 SQVTM, CDR2 ANQGSEA. Trimming cost V 3 bases and J 4 bases, with 9 bases left between them. The CDR3 sequence: CSVDNMGTEAFF. The CDR3 DNA follows: TGCAGCGTTGACAACATGGGCACTGAAGCTTTCTTT.